This TCR beta chain was profiled in a study of CD8 T cells in ankylosing spondylitis. This clonotype was seen a handful of times. The antigen remains undetermined. TCRdb processed the 5' RACE reads anew with MiXCR; each CDR3 protein has one entry. The table records about 360,000 distinct CDR3 sequences, 20% to 25% of them present only once. The CDR3 runs to 17 residues. V trimming: 2 bases; J trimming: 5 bases; junction bases outside the gene matches: 12. CDR1 and CDR2 from the germline V gene are MGHRA and YSYEKL. Study-level findings and limits: Ankylosing spondylitis blood appeared to be characterized by a TCR beta motif of under ten highly homologous variants.

The source is a male donor with ankylosing spondylitis or in good health (not recorded which). The rearrangement uses TRBV4-1 and TRBJ2-4, with 7 bases identical to TRBD1. Sequenced sample: blood, either unsorted or a sorted T cell fraction (not recorded which). The CDR3 nucleotides are TGCGCCAGCAGCCAAAAGGGGGCCAGGGGTGCAGAAAACATTCAGTACTTC. Translating it yields CASSQKGARGAENIQYF.